The clone carrying this T cell receptor (beta chain) has only a few counts. Different DNA sequences within this sample yield the same CDR3. Germline V CDR1 and CDR2: SGHAT, FQNNGV. The CDR3 extends over 11 amino acids. With 4 bases removed from V and 4 bases from J, the gap between germline ends came to 5 bases. The data originate from a study of blood T cell repertoires in COVID-19. As processed by the authors: Amplifying reference gene primers gave estimates of nucleated cell counts. Using immunoSEQ multiplex PCR, the repertoire was profiled, and TCRdb retains in-frame clones only, with some absent. The V and J calls and clone size come from that table; D and trimming were worked out from the DNA. This sample yields about 140,000 clones, of which about 86% are seen a single time; 7.5% to 8.5% belongs to the top ten.

Sequencing was carried out using peripheral blood. The clonotype originates from a woman in her fifties or sixties with acute or convalescent COVID-19. V gene TRBV11-2 combines with J gene TRBJ2-7; D unclear. The CDR3 here is CASSSTYEQYF. The CDR3 DNA follows: TGTGCCAGCAGCTCGACTTACGAGCAGTACTTC.